This T cell receptor (beta chain) derives from a study of PD-1 blockade in classical Hodgkin lymphoma. Time point: cycle 4 day 1 (C4D1), after around six weeks of nivolumab. The patients all showed relapse after autologous stem cell transplantation, while their brentuximab vedotin exposure varied. This clone was counted a single time. Its target is not known. The study's findings and limits: While CD8+ TCR diversity did not rise significantly by C4D1, CD4+ TCR diversity did.

Clones were read by immunoSEQ multiplex PCR, and TCRdb kept only the in-frame ones, dropping some. The top ten clones hold 10% of a sample with roughly 64,000 clones, less than 95% of them seen once. The CDR3 contains 14 residues. V lost 2 bases to trimming and J lost 0 bases, with 5 bases between them. Looked up from germline, CDR1 is KGHSH and CDR2 is LQKENI. The rearrangement joins TRBV18 to TRBJ1-3; D possibly corresponds to TRBD1 (5 bases). The clonotype originates from a human donor with classical Hodgkin lymphoma. The sample here was peripheral blood mononuclear cells (PBMCs), taken before the fourth cycle of nivolumab. The CDR3, as DNA: TGTGCCAGCTCACCAGACAGCTCTGGAAACACCATATATTTT. Encoded protein: CASSPDSSGNTIYF.